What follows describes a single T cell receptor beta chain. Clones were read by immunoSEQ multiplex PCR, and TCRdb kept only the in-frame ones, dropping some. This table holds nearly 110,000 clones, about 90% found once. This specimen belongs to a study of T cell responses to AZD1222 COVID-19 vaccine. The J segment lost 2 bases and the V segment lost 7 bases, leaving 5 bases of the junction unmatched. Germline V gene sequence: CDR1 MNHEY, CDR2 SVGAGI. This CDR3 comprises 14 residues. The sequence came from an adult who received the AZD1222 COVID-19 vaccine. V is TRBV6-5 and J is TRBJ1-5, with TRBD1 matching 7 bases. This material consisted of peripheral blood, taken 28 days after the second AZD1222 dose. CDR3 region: CASISTGGNQPQHF. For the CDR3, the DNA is TGTGCCAGCATTAGTACAGGGGGCAATCAGCCCCAGCATTTT.